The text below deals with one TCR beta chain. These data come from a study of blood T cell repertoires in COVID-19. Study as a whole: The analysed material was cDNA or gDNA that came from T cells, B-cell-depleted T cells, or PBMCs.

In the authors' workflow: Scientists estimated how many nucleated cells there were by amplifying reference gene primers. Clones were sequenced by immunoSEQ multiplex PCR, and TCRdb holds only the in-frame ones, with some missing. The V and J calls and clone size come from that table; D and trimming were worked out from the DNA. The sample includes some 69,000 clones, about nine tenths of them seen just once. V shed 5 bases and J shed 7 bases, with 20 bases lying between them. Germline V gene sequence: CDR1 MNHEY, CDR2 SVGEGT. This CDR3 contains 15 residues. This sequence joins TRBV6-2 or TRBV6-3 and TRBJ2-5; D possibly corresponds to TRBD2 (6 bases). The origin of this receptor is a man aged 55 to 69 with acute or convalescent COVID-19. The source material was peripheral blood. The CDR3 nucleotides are TGTGCCAGCAGTAATACGCGGGCCTCAGCGGGGACCCAGTACTTC. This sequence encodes CASSNTRASAGTQYF.